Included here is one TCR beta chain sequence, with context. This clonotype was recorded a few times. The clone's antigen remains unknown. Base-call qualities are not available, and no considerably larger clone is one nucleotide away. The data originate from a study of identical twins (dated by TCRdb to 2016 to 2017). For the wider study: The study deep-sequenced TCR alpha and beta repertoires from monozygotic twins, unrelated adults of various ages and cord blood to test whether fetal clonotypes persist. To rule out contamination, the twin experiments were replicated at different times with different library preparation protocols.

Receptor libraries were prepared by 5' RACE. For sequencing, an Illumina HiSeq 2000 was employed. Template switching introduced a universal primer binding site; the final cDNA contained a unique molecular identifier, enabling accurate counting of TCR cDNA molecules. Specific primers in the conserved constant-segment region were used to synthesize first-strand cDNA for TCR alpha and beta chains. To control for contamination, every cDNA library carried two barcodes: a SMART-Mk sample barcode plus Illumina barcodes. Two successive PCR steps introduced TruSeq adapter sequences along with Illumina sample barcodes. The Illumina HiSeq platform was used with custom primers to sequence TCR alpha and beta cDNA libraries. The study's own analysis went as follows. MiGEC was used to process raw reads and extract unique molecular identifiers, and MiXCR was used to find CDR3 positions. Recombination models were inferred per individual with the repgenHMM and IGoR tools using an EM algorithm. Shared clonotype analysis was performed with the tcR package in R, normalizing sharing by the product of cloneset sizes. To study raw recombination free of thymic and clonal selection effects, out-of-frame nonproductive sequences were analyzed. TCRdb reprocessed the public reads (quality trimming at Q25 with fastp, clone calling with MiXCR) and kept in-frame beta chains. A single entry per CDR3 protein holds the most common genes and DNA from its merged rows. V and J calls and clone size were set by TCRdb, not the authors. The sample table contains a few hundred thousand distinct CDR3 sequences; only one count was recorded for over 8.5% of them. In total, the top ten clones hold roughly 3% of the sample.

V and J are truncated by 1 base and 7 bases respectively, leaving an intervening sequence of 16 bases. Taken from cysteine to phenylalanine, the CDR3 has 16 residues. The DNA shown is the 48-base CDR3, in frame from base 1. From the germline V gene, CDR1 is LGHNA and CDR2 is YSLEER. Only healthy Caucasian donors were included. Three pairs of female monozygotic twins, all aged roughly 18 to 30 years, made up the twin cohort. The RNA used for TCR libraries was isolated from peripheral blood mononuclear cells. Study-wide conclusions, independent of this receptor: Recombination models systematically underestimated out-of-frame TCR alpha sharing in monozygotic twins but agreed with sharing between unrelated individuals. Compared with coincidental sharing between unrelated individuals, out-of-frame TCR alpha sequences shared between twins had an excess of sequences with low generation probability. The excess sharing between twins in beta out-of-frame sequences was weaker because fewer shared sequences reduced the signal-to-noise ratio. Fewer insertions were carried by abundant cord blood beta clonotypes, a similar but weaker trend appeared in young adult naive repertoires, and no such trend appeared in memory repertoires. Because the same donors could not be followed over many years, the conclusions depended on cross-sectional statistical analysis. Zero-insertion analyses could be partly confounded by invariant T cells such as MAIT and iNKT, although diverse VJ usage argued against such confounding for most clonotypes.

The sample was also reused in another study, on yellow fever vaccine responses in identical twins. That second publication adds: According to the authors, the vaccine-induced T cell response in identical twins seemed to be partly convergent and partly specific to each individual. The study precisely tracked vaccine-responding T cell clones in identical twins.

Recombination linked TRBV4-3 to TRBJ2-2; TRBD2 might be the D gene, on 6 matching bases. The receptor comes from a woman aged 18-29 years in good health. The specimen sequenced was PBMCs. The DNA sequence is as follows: TGCGCCAGCAGCCAAGCGAGTGGGGTGGGAGGCGGGGAGCTGTTTTTT. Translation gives CASSQASGVGGGELFF.